This entry lists 12 T cell receptor beta chains sequenced from one sample in a study of blood T cell repertoires in COVID-19. Assay: immunoSEQ multiplex PCR; the TCRdb copy retains only in-frame clones and omits some. The profile shows some 30,000 clones, under 95% of them singletons. What was sequenced was peripheral blood. The source of these receptors is a man aged 45 to 65 with active COVID-19.

The J gene is TRBJ1-1, the V gene TRBV30, with D perhaps TRBD1 (6 bases). Germline CDR1 GTSNPN, CDR2 SVGIG (reference sequence). V dropped 0 bases and J dropped 1 base, with 9 bases sitting between them. The CDR3 spans 14 residues. The CDR3 DNA follows: TGTGCCTGGAGTGTGGGGGCTTGGAACACTGAAGCTTTCTTT. Translating gives CAWSVGAWNTEAFF.

V and J are TRBV7-3 and TRBJ1-1; D unresolved. CDR1 SGHTA and CDR2 FQGTGA come from the germline V gene. The CDR3 has 13 residues. The V and J ends lost 4 bases and 7 bases respectively, with 13 bases between them. The CDR3 coding sequence is TGTGCCAGCAGCTACGCCCCTGGAGGTGAAGCTTTCTTT. Encoded protein: CASSYAPGGEAFF. Based on the CDR3 plus reference TRBV7-3 and TRBJ1-1, the full variable domain is GAGVSQTPSNKVTEKGKYVELRCDPISGHTALYWYRQSLGQGPEFLIYFQGTGAADDSGLPNDRFFAVRPEGSVSTLKIQRTERGDSAVYLCASSYAPGGEAFFGQGTRLTVV.

This chain links TRBV7-7 with TRBJ2-5; 7 positions match TRBD2. CDR3 length: 16 residues. After removal of 5 bases from V and 4 bases from J, the junction contained 13 bases not matched to a gene. Germline CDR1 and CDR2: SSHAT and FNYEAQ (reference sequence). This chain's CDR3 is CASSRDSSGDLETQYF. Here the CDR3 DNA reads TGTGCCAGCAGCCGAGATTCTAGCGGTGACCTAGAGACCCAGTACTTC.

A word on this clone: Mismatch with germline at one junction end may stem from a read error. The J gene is TRBJ1-2, the V gene TRBV6-6, with TRBD1 as a possible D gene (6 bases). Germline V gene sequence: CDR1 MNHNY, CDR2 SVGAGI (reference sequence). CDR3 size: 14 residues. Here the CDR3 reads CASSYSQPGQPFHF. CDR3 bases: TGTGCCAGCAGTTACTCCCAACCCGGACAGCCCTTTCATTTC.

The V and J genes are TRBV11-2 and TRBJ1-6; D unclear. V was shortened by 3 bases and J by 7 bases, with 4 bases between the two germline ends. Per germline, CDR1 SGHAT and CDR2 FQNNGV. The CDR3 is 12 amino acids. The DNA for the CDR3 is TGTGCCAGCAGCTTGGGCAATTCACCCCTCCACTTT. Protein sequence: CASSLGNSPLHF.

The V gene is TRBV19, the J gene TRBJ2-3, with 7 bases lining up with TRBD2. The CDR3 length is 15 residues. V was pared by 0 bases and J by 2 bases, with 2 bases of the junction left unmatched. From germline, CDR1 is LNHDA and CDR2 SQIVND (reference sequence). CDR3 bases: TGTGCCAGTAGTATAGATAGCGGGTTCACAGATACGCAGTATTTT. It is translated as CASSIDSGFTDTQYF.

The sample holds one count of this clone. The same CDR3 arises from other DNA sequences in this sample as well. The gene calls are TRBV18 and TRBJ2-2, with 11 bases that match TRBD2. CDR1 and CDR2 from the germline V gene are KGHSH and LQKENI. V shed 3 bases, J shed 2 bases, and the junction held 2 bases outside the gene matches. The CDR3 runs to 16 residues. In nucleotides, the CDR3 is TGTGCCAGCTCACCCGGACTAGCGGGTAACACCGGGGAGCTGTTTTTT. This sequence encodes CASSPGLAGNTGELFF.

CDR3 residues: CASSARDRDEQYF. In nucleotides, the CDR3 is TGTGCCAGCAGCGCCCGGGACAGGGACGAGCAGTACTTC. This sequence joins TRBV21-1 and TRBJ2-7; the table assigns TRBD1, which was not confirmed against the DNA. TRBV21-1 is labeled a pseudogene. The CDR3 is 13 residues long.

J is TRBJ2-7 and V is TRBV10-1, with 9 bases matching TRBD2. V dropped 5 bases and J dropped 0; count of bases not matched to a gene: 5. The CDR3 sequence is 15 residues long. The germline gives CDR1 WNHNN, CDR2 SYGVQD (reference sequence). The CDR3 spells CASSSGGRASYEQYF. In DNA, the CDR3 is TGCGCCAGCAGTAGCGGCGGGAGGGCCTCCTACGAGCAGTACTTC.

The chain joins TRBV4-2 to TRBJ1-2, with 9 bases fitting TRBD1. Germline CDR1 LGHNA, CDR2 YNFKEQ. The CDR3 covers 14 residues. With V trimmed by 1 base and J by 7 bases, 4 bases remained unmatched. The CDR3 is CASSQAGTGLGYTF. The DNA for the CDR3 is TGTGCCAGCAGCCAAGCTGGGACAGGGCTTGGCTACACCTTC.

V gene TRBV10-1 combines with J gene TRBJ2-1; D is possibly TRBD2 (6 bases). V was trimmed by 5 bases and J by 10 bases, leaving 21 bases between them. The CDR3 runs 15 residues. Per germline, CDR1 WNHNN and CDR2 SYGVQD (reference sequence). As DNA, the CDR3 is TGCGCCAGCAGTCCCGCCCTGGGGGGTATGGTGGAGCAGTTCTTC. Translating it yields CASSPALGGMVEQFF.

The chain uses TRBV7-2 and TRBJ2-2, with 8 positions matching TRBD2. The CDR3 contains 14 residues. V gave up 2 bases and J gave up 5 bases; unmatched junction bases: 1. Germline V lookup: CDR1 SGHTA, CDR2 FQGNSA. The CDR3 is CASSLTGGTGELFF. Here the CDR3 DNA reads TGTGCCAGCAGCTTAACGGGAGGGACCGGGGAGCTGTTTTTT.